What follows describes a single TCR beta chain. Its specificity is not known. The CDR3 covers 15 residues. V gave up 1 base and J gave up 3 bases, with 12 bases separating them. Germline assignment: CDR1 SGDLS and CDR2 YYNGEE. This record comes from a study of cytomegalovirus exposure and HLA in healthy donors. About the research overall: The roughly 120 validation repertoires matched the approximately 700 first-cohort repertoires in platform, a later analysis reported.

General study findings and limits: TCR clusters originating in the first cohort tended to co-occur in the approximately 120 validation repertoires, according to a later analysis. There were over 150 TCR beta chains listed as cytomegalovirus-associated.

Produced via immunoSEQ multiplex PCR; TCRdb's table is partial and in-frame only. The table includes some 99,000 clones, approximately 91% detected once. This sequence joins TRBV9 and TRBJ2-3; D might be TRBD1 (5 bases). The sequenced sample consisted of PBMCs. This clonotype originated in a woman in her late teens or twenties in good health and CMV-seronegative. CDR3 nucleotides: TGTGCCAGCAGCGTATCAGGGAAGGGGACAGATACGCAGTATTTT. This encodes CASSVSGKGTDTQYF.